The source of this TCR beta chain is a study of T-cell reconstitution after alpha-beta-depleted transplantation in children. Preparation of the TCRbeta library used unique molecular identifiers. One entry per CDR3 protein results from TCRdb running MiXCR on the PCR reads. The sample lists hundreds of thousands of distinct CDR3 sequences, 15% to 20% occurring once. V lost 2 bases and J lost 1, with 12 bases in between. Germline CDR1 and CDR2: SGHTA and FQGTGA. CDR3 size: 15 residues. The gene calls are TRBV7-3 and TRBJ2-7; no definite D call. The starting material was PBMCs, mostly from graft donor cells, obtained 360 days after TCRalphabeta/CD19-depleted stem cell transplant. This sequence originates from a male patient younger than 18 who had a stem cell transplant for acute lymphoblastic leukemia, so the T cells may come from the graft donor. The CDR3 spells CASSLYSHGSYEQYF. CDR3 in DNA: TGTGCCAGCAGCTTATATAGCCATGGGTCCTACGAGCAGTACTTC.